A selection of T cell receptor beta chains follows, all from one sample in a study of monozygotic twins with inflammatory bowel disease. TCRdb reprocessed the 5' RACE reads, with one entry per CDR3 protein and no DNA. This repertoire comprises approximately 400,000 distinct CDR3 sequences; its ten largest clones make up about 2.3%. Sequencing was performed on blood. These receptors were taken from a human donor with ulcerative colitis or Crohn's disease, or a healthy co-twin of an affected twin (not recorded which). Each CDR3 is given with its conserved first and last residue. The order of the fields is V gene, J gene, CDR3 protein.

>TRBV10-3|TRBJ1-1
CAIGRIVNTEAFF
>TRBV19|TRBJ2-7
CASRALAGGTYEQYF
>TRBV7-2|TRBJ1-6
CASSLEGTGRFSPLHF
>TRBV7-8|TRBJ2-2
CASRQVSAGELFF
>TRBV12-3/TRBV12-4|TRBJ1-2
CASSRGQGYGYTF
>TRBV28|TRBJ2-7
CASSLQRPWEQYF
>TRBV16|TRBJ1-5
CASSRQKNQPQHF
>TRBV10-3|TRBJ2-7
CAARDSGSYEQYF
>TRBV5-4|TRBJ2-7
CASSLLGQGNEQYF
>TRBV29-1|TRBJ1-5
CSAIMDSSNQPQHF
>TRBV5-1|TRBJ2-7
CASSLGGYGYEQYF
>TRBV6-5|TRBJ2-7
CASSYKDGPYEQYF
>TRBV7-9|TRBJ2-3
CASSSGTGRTDTQYF
>TRBV27|TRBJ2-7
CASAILGGLANEQYF
>TRBV20-1|TRBJ2-1
CSTKRERGVNEQFF
>TRBV6-5|TRBJ2-7
CASSYVGGSHEQYF
>TRBV4-1|TRBJ1-3
CASSSYIGNTIYF
>TRBV18|TRBJ1-2
CASSPDLGGYTF
>TRBV27|TRBJ1-5
CASRDRENQPQHF
>TRBV5-1|TRBJ2-2
CASSLATGAGELFF
>TRBV20-1|TRBJ2-3
CSARASYHSTDTQYF
>TRBV27|TRBJ2-2
CASSLSPSDYTGELFF
>TRBV20-1|TRBJ2-3
CSARDPGQGSTDTQYF
>TRBV4-1|TRBJ1-4
CASSRPGGDEKLFF
>TRBV12-3/TRBV12-4|TRBJ2-5
CASSPRTSLGTQYF
>TRBV27|TRBJ2-1
CASSPTSGRTYNEQFF
>TRBV6-1|TRBJ1-1
CASNGLVGTEAFF
>TRBV20-1|TRBJ2-7
CSAERGGSSYEQYF
>TRBV11-2|TRBJ1-1
CASRSGTGSSEAFF
>TRBV2|TRBJ2-7
CASSETNGPYEQYF
>TRBV9|TRBJ1-1
CATSRAGNTEAFF
>TRBV20-1|TRBJ2-7
CSAEGWSEQYF
>TRBV9|TRBJ2-1
CASSVEGTYHNEQFF
>TRBV20-1|TRBJ2-7
CSATGLATSYEQYF
>TRBV3-1|TRBJ2-7
CASSQGTDYEQYF
>TRBV20-1|TRBJ1-4
CSASGGRSNEKLFF
>TRBV7-9|TRBJ2-2
CASSLGWQVAGELFF
>TRBV10-3|TRBJ2-1
CAISEVGSYNEQFF
>TRBV7-9|TRBJ1-1
CATNKGDVGTEAFF
>TRBV19|TRBJ2-1
CASSNGFLNEQFF
>TRBV6-1|TRBJ2-5
CASSQAATGGSYFQETQYF
>TRBV29-1|TRBJ2-2
CSVEDSGNTGELFF
>TRBV5-1|TRBJ2-3
CASSFGVSTDTQYF
>TRBV28|TRBJ2-7
CASRPDRASHEQYF
>TRBV20-1|TRBJ1-2
CSAQETGTNYGYTF
>TRBV24-1|TRBJ1-5
CATRGGGGNQPQHF
>TRBV20-1|TRBJ1-1
CSALRTGVAEAFF